The 27 T cell receptor beta chains listed next were all sequenced from one sample in a study of T cells in Graves' hyperthyroidism and ophthalmopathy. Amplification of TCR beta CDR3 regions used RNA as the template. The HTBI primer set was used in a first-round RT-PCR of the TCR CDR3. TCRdb reprocessed the multiplex PCR reads via MiXCR and lists one record per CDR3 protein. The data hold a few hundred thousand distinct CDR3 sequences, with under 15% observed a single time. The sequenced sample was blood. The receptors come from a woman aged 30 to 39 with Graves' hyperthyroidism.

This clonotype has a count of ten or more. The rearrangement links TRBV28 to TRBJ2-7; D gene ambiguous. V gave up 4 bases and J gave up 2 bases, with 18 bases separating them. The CDR3 is made up of 16 amino acids. Germline assignment: CDR1 MDHEN and CDR2 SYDVKM. The CDR3 sequence: CASSSPAGGAPYEQYF. CDR3 nucleotide sequence: TGTGCCAGCAGTTCCCCCGCAGGCGGAGCTCCCTACGAGCAGTACTTC.

This clonotype was seen ten or more times. The rearrangement uses TRBV12-3 or TRBV12-4 and TRBJ2-4; D is undetermined. The CDR3 covers 15 residues. The V gene lost 4 bases and the J gene lost 2 bases, with 12 bases spanning the gap. The CDR3 nucleotides are TGTGCCAGCAGTTCTGGTGGCACAACCAAAAACATTCAGTACTTC. Translating it yields CASSSGGTTKNIQYF.

Turning to this clonotype: This may arise from a read error, as a much more abundant clone is one base away. This chain links TRBV29-1 with TRBJ2-1, with D perhaps matching TRBD2 (5 bases). V shed 2 bases and J shed 6 bases, with 17 bases lying between them. In germline, CDR1 is SQVTM, CDR2 ANQGSEA. The CDR3 is 15 residues long. In nucleotides, the CDR3 is TGCAGCGTTGAACTTTTCCGGGAAGCCTGCAATGAGCAGTTCTTC. This codes for CSVELFREACNEQFF.

Only a few counts were recorded for this clonotype. The chain has TRBV4-1 and TRBJ2-3; D is unclear. Trimming shortened V by 3 bases and J by 4 bases, and 11 bases separated the two germline ends. The CDR3 consists of 14 residues. Germline assignment: CDR1 MGHRA and CDR2 YSYEKL. The CDR3 nucleotides are TGCGCCAGCAGCCATCCCACCCGACCAGATACGCAGTATTTT. This translates into CASSHPTRPDTQYF.

The chain is built from TRBV9 and TRBJ2-3; 12 nucleotides match TRBD2. The CDR3 length is 15 residues. The germline V gene encodes CDR1 SGDLS and CDR2 YYNGEE. J gave up 5 bases and V 3 bases, and 4 bases lay outside the gene matches. The CDR3 loop is CASSASGLAGDTQYF. The CDR3 nucleotides read TGTGCCAGCAGCGCCTCGGGACTAGCGGGAGATACGCAGTATTTT.

This rearrangement joins TRBV24-1 to TRBJ2-2; 10 bases are a match to TRBD1. CDR3 length: 14 amino acids. Trimming removed 7 bases from V and 6 bases from J; junction bases left unmatched: 4. In germline, CDR1 is KGHDR, CDR2 SFDVKD. The CDR3 DNA sequence: TGTGCCACCAGGGGGACAGGGGAGGCCGGGGAGCTGTTTTTT. Translated: CATRGTGEAGELFF.

This clonotype showed up many times. V usage is TRBV18 and J usage is TRBJ2-3, with a weak D call TRBD2 (5 bases). The germline V gene encodes CDR1 KGHSH and CDR2 LQKENI. Trimming removed 6 bases from V and 1 base from J, with 11 bases in between. The CDR3 is 14 residues long. The CDR3 DNA sequence: TGTGCCAGCTCTGAGCGGAAACGCACAGATACGCAGTATTTT. Encoded protein: CASSERKRTDTQYF.

The chain couples TRBV11-2 to TRBJ2-4; 8 nucleotides match TRBD2. After removal of 5 bases from V and 6 bases from J, the junction contained 9 bases not matched to a gene. Germline CDR1 reads SGHAT; CDR2 reads FQNNGV. The CDR3 is made up of 15 amino acids. CDR3 nucleotides: TGTGCCAGCAGCCCGGGGGGGGGAGGGGCAAACATTCAGTACTTC. The encoded protein is CASSPGGGGANIQYF.

This clonotype was recorded at least ten times. This chain links TRBV2 with TRBJ2-1; D is perhaps TRBD2 (6 bases). This CDR3 has 15 residues. Trimming cost V 2 bases and J 7 bases, with 15 bases left between them. Per germline, CDR1 SNHLY and CDR2 FYNNEI. The CDR3 nucleotides read TGTGCCAGCAGTGAAACGCGGGGAGCGCGGAATGAGCAGTTCTTC. Protein sequence: CASSETRGARNEQFF.

CDR3 amino acids: CAISPRGGTDTQYF. In nucleotides, the CDR3 is TGTGCCATCTCTCCGCGGGGCGGCACAGATACGCAGTATTTT. The chain has TRBV10-3 and TRBJ2-3; TRBD2 might be the D (6 bases). V was pared by 8 bases and J by 1 base, with 13 bases between. CDR1 ENHRY and CDR2 SYGVKD come from the germline V gene. CDR3 length: 14 residues.

V is TRBV5-1 and J is TRBJ2-7; 9 bases agree with TRBD1. From germline, CDR1 is SGHRS and CDR2 YFSETQ. V shed 3 bases, J shed 3 bases, and the junction held 4 bases outside the gene matches. This CDR3 contains 14 residues. The CDR3 bases are TGCGCCAGCAGCTCCGGGACAGGGTACTACGAGCAGTACTTC. This translates into CASSSGTGYYEQYF.

This sequence joins TRBV14 and TRBJ2-3, with 10 nucleotides matching TRBD1. V lost 1 base, J lost 6 bases, and 10 bases stayed unmatched. Germline CDR1 reads SGHDN; CDR2 reads FVKESK. The CDR3 covers 17 residues. The CDR3 here is CASSQVPGTGDWDTQYF. Here the CDR3 DNA reads TGTGCCAGCAGCCAAGTTCCCGGGACAGGGGACTGGGATACGCAGTATTTT.

The sample holds many counts of this clonotype. This rearrangement joins TRBV3-1 to TRBJ2-5, with 10 bases lining up with TRBD2. The V gene end was trimmed by 0 bases and the J gene end by 5 bases; junction bases not matched to a gene: 9. The CDR3 extends over 17 amino acids. The germline V gene has CDR1 LGHDT and CDR2 YNNKEL (reference sequence). The CDR3 nucleotides read TGTGCCAGCAGCCAAGACTTGCTAGCGGGAGAAGAGGAGACCCAGTACTTC. It translates to CASSQDLLAGEEETQYF.

Notes on this clonotype: The junction departs from germline at one end; a sequencing error may be responsible. The rearrangement uses TRBV27 and TRBJ2-7; 7 nucleotides line up with TRBD2. In germline, CDR1 is MNHEY, CDR2 SMNVEV (reference sequence). This CDR3 comprises 17 residues. The CDR3 DNA reads as TGTGCCAGCAGTACACTGCCTGGTGCGGGAGTCGACTACAAGCAGTACTTC. Its protein is CASSTLPGAGVDYKQYF.

The rearrangement links TRBV19 to TRBJ1-2; 7 bases match TRBD1. The V gene end was trimmed by 7 bases and the J gene end by 14 bases; junction bases not matched to a gene: 25. Per germline, CDR1 LNHDA and CDR2 SQIVND (reference sequence). CDR3 size: 16 residues. The CDR3 bases are TGTGCCAGTACCACCACAGGGGCCGGGGGGCCCTTTTCATGGACCTTC. Protein sequence: CASTTTGAGGPFSWTF.

This clonotype has just a few counts. V usage is TRBV5-1 and J usage is TRBJ2-1; D remains unclear. The CDR3 consists of 13 residues. CDR1 and CDR2 from the germline V gene are SGHRS and YFSETQ. The germline V and J ends were trimmed by 4 bases and 8 bases, with 13 bases remaining between them. The CDR3 DNA reads TGCGCCAGCAGCCCCGAAAATTCCGATGAGCAGTTCTTC. It yields the protein CASSPENSDEQFF.

This clonotype came up a few times. This chain links TRBV20-1 with TRBJ2-3; D might be TRBD2 (6 bases). CDR3 length equals 13 residues. Deletions cut 5 bases from V and 9 bases from J, with 18 bases between. Germline V lookup: CDR1 DFQATT, CDR2 SNEGSKA (reference sequence). CDR3 region: CSALPLPAGTQYF. The CDR3 nucleotides read TGCAGTGCTCTCCCCCTGCCGGCGGGGACGCAGTATTTT.

This clonotype was seen at least ten times. V and J are TRBV2 and TRBJ2-1; 8 nucleotides agree with TRBD2. V lost 8 bases to trimming and J lost 4 bases; unmatched junction nucleotides: 4. There are 13 residues in the CDR3. Per the germline V gene, CDR1 is SNHLY and CDR2 is FYNNEI. CDR3 region: CASLTSEYNEQFF. The CDR3 DNA follows: TGTGCCAGCCTGACTAGCGAATACAATGAGCAGTTCTTC.

This clonotype was detected many times. This rearrangement joins TRBV20-1 to TRBJ1-5; D is perhaps TRBD1 (5 bases). Between the trimmed V and J ends, which lost 3 bases and 6 bases, there was a span of 18 bases. Germline V gives CDR1 DFQATT, CDR2 SNEGSKA (reference sequence). The CDR3 extends over 15 amino acids. CDR3 residues: CSASPSTEVIQPQHF. The CDR3 nucleotides are TGCAGTGCTAGTCCGTCGACAGAAGTTATTCAGCCCCAGCATTTT.

This clonotype was counted between two and nine times. This sequence joins TRBV20-1 and TRBJ2-7; D might be TRBD2 (5 bases). The germline V gene encodes CDR1 DFQATT and CDR2 SNEGSKA (reference sequence). V was clipped by 5 bases and J by 5 bases, with 19 bases between them. CDR3 length: 14 residues. CDR3 in DNA: TGCAGTGCTGCCCGGGGATACCGCCGGAACGAGCAGTACTTC. Translating gives CSAARGYRRNEQYF.

The chain couples TRBV10-3 to TRBJ1-1; TRBD1 matches at 7 bases. With V trimmed by 4 bases and J by 1 base, 9 bases remained unmatched. The CDR3 is 16 amino acids. CDR1 is ENHRY and CDR2 is SYGVKD in the germline V gene. The CDR3 reads CAISVDRWGENTEAFF. CDR3 sequence (DNA): TGTGCCATCAGTGTGGACAGGTGGGGCGAGAACACTGAAGCTTTCTTT.

This clonotype was counted at least ten times. V gene TRBV24-1 combines with J gene TRBJ2-2; tentative D call: TRBD2 (5 bases). With 5 bases removed from V and 7 bases from J, the gap between germline ends came to 10 bases. Germline CDR1 is KGHDR and CDR2 is SFDVKD. CDR3 length equals 13 residues. The CDR3 bases are TGTGCCACCAGTGTCCTGACTAACGGGGAGCTGTTTTTT. The encoded protein is CATSVLTNGELFF.

This chain connects TRBV5-1 to TRBJ2-2; the D gene is possibly TRBD1 (6 bases). The ends were cut back, 5 bases at V and 0 bases at J, with 17 bases in the middle. This CDR3 contains 17 residues. CDR1 and CDR2 (germline): SGHRS, YFSETQ. The chain's CDR3 is CASSIAGGTTNTGELFF. CDR3 in DNA: TGCGCCAGCAGTATCGCTGGTGGGACAACGAACACCGGGGAGCTGTTTTTT.

In its sample, this clonotype was seen a few times. V and J are TRBV5-1 and TRBJ1-4; TRBD1 matches at 7 bases. The ends lost 9 bases at V and 5 bases at J; junction bases unmatched: 4. The CDR3 runs 12 residues. Germline V gene lookup returns CDR1 SGHRS and CDR2 YFSETQ. The CDR3, as DNA: TGCGCCACCCGGGACAGCAATGAAAAACTGTTTTTT. Protein product: CATRDSNEKLFF.

Many counts were recorded for this clonotype. The V gene is TRBV20-1, the J gene TRBJ2-7, with TRBD2 matching over 7 bases. The CDR3 covers 12 residues. Germline CDR1 reads DFQATT; CDR2 reads SNEGSKA (reference sequence). With V trimmed by 6 bases and J by 3 bases, 5 bases remained unmatched. The CDR3 DNA reads TGCAGTGCCGGACTAGAGAGCTACGAGCAGTACTTC. It encodes CSAGLESYEQYF.

The chain is built from TRBV5-6 and TRBJ2-1; TRBD1 agrees at 7 bases. V was clipped by 1 base and J by 5 bases; unmatched bases: 9. Germline V gene data show CDR1 as SGHDT and CDR2 as YYEEEE. CDR3 length equals 16 residues. In DNA, the CDR3 is TGTGCCAGCAGCTTGCGTGAGACAGGGTACCACAATGAGCAGTTCTTC. This translates into CASSLRETGYHNEQFF.

The rearrangement uses TRBV20-1 and TRBJ2-3; 14 nucleotides align to TRBD2. The CDR3 sequence is 16 residues long. Germline CDR1 is DFQATT and CDR2 is SNEGSKA (reference sequence). Trimming removed 3 bases from V and 4 bases from J; junction bases left unmatched: 6. CDR3 loop: CSASLWTSGRSDTQYF. The CDR3 bases are TGCAGTGCTAGTCTCTGGACTAGCGGGAGGTCAGATACGCAGTATTTT.